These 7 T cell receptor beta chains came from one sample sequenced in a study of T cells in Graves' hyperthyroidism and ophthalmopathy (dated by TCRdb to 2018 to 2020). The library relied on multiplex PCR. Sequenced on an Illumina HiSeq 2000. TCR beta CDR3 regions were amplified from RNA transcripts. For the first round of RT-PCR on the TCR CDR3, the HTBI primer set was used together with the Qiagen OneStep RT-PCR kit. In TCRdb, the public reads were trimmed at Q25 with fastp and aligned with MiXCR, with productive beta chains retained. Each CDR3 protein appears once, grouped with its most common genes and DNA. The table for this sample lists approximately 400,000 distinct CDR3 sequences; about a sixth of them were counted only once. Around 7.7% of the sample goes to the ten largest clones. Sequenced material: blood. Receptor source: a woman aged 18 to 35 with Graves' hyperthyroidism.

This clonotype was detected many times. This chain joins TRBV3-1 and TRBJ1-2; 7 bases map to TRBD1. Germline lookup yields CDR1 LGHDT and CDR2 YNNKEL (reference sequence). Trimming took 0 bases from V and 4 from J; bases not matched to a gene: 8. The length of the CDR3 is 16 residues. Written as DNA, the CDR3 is TGTGCCAGCAGCCAAGATAAAGCTCCAGGGGGCTATGGCTACACCTTC. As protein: CASSQDKAPGGYGYTF.

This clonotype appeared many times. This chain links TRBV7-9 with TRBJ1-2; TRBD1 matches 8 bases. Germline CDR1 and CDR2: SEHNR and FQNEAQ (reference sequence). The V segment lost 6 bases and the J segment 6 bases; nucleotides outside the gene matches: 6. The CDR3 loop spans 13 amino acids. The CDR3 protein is CASSADRGNGYTF. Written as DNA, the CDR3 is TGTGCCAGCAGTGCTGACAGGGGCAATGGCTACACCTTC.

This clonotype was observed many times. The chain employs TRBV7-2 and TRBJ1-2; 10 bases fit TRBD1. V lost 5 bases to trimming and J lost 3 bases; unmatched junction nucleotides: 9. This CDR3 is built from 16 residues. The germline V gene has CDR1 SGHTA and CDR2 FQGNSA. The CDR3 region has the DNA TGTGCCAGCAGCCCCTCGGAGGGACAGGGGTACTATGGCTACACCTTC. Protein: CASSPSEGQGYYGYTF. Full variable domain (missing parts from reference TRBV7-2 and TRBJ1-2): GAGVSQSPSNKVTEKGKDVELRCDPISGHTALYWYRQSLGQGLEFLIYFQGNSAPDKSGLPSDRFSAERTGGSVSTLTIQRTQQEDSAVYLCASSPSEGQGYYGYTFGSGTRLTVV.

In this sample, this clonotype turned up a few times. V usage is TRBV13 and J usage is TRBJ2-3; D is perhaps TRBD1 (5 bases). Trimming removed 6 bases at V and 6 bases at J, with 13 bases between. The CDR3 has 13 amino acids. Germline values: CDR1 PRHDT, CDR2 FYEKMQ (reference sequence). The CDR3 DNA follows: TGTGCCAGCAGTTCGAACAGGACCGATACGCAGTATTTT. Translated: CASSSNRTDTQYF.

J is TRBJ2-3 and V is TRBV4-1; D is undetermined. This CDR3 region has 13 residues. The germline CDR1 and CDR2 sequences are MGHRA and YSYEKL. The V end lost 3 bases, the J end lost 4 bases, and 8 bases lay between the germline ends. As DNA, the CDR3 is TGCGCCAGCAGCCAGGGGATGTCAGATACGCAGTATTTT. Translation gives CASSQGMSDTQYF.

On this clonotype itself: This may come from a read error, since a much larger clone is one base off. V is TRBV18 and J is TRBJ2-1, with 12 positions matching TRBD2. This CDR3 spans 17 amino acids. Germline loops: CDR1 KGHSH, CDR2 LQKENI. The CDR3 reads CTSSLYDGLAGYNEQFF. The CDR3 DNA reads TGTACCAGCTCACTTTATGACGGACTAGCGGGGTACAATGAGCAGTTCTTC. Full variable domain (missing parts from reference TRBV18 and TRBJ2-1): NAGVMQNPRHLVRRRGQEARLRCSPMKGHSHVYWYRQLPEEGLKFMVYLQKENIIDESGMPKERFSAEFPKEGPSILRIQQVVRGDSAAYFCTSSLYDGLAGYNEQFFGPGTRLTVL.

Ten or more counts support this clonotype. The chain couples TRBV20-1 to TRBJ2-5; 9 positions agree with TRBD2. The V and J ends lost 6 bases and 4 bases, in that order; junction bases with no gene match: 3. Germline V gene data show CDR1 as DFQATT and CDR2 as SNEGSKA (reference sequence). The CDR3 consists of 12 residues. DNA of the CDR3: TGCAGTGCGGGTAGCGGGGGAGAGACCCAGTACTTC. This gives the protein CSAGSGGETQYF.